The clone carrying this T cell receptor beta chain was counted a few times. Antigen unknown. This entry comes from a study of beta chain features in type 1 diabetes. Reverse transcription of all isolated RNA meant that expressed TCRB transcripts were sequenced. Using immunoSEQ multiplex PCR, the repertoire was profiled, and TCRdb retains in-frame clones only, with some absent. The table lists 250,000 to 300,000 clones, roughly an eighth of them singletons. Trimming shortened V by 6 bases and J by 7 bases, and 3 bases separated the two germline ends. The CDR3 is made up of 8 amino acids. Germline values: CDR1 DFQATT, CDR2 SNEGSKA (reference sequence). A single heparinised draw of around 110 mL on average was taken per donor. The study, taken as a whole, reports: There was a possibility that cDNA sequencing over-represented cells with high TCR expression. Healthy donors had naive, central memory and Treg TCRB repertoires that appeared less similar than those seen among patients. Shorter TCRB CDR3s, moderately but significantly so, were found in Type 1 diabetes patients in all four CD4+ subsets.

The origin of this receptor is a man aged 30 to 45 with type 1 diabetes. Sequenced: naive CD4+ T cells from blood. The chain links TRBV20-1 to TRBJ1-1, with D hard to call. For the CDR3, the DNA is TGCAGTGCCAATGAAGCTTTCTTT. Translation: CSANEAFF.